This T cell receptor (beta chain) was captured by sequencing in a study of blood T cell repertoires in COVID-19. At the level of the study: Some COVID-19 samples were acute and others convalescent; all came from the United States, Italy and Spain. Sources were T cells, B-cell-depleted T cells, or PBMCs; the material itself was cDNA or gDNA.

Germline assignment: CDR1 SEHNR and CDR2 FQNEAQ (reference sequence). Trimming removed 5 bases from V and 7 bases from J, with 14 bases in between. There are 13 residues in the CDR3. This clone has just a few counts. The authors' processing: Amplification of reference gene primers provided the estimated nucleated cell counts. Using immunoSEQ multiplex PCR, the repertoire was profiled, and TCRdb retains in-frame clones only, with some absent. The V and J calls and the clone size are those of that table, but D and trimming were determined from the DNA. The data hold approximately 75,000 clones, with approximately 79% observed a single time.

This sequence originates from a human donor with acute or convalescent COVID-19. The donor label of this sample is uncertain. Source material: peripheral blood. The rearrangement joins TRBV7-9 to TRBJ2-5, with TRBD2 as a possible D gene (6 bases). CDR3 in amino acids: CASSPRGFGTQYF. Here the CDR3 DNA reads TGTGCCAGCAGCCCTCGGGGGTTTGGGACCCAGTACTTC.